This is a list of T cell receptor beta chains from one sample in a study of cytomegalovirus exposure and HLA in healthy donors. Using immunoSEQ multiplex PCR, the repertoire was profiled, and TCRdb retains in-frame clones only, with some absent. This sample has 75,000 to 90,000 clones, with around 70% found just once. Material for sequencing was PBMCs. The receptor source for this set is a woman aged 40 to 50 in good health and CMV-seropositive. The CDR3 runs from the conserved cysteine through the conserved F or W. The D gene is left open where the match is weak. Clone size is given for some rows only: seen once, a few or many times, or a class if the clone is expanded.

cdr3_aa,cdr3_nt,v_call,d_call,j_call,clone_size
CASSLLIGGEQYF,TGTGCCAGCAGCTTATTAATAGGGGGCGAGCAGTACTTC,TRBV7-8,NA,TRBJ2-7,few
CAGRLYGYTF,TGTGCCGGCCGATTATATGGCTACACCTTC,TRBV2,NA,TRBJ1-2,many
CASSKAPGGETQYF,TGTGCCAGCAGCAAAGCGCCGGGGGGGGAGACCCAGTACTTC,TRBV21-1,NA,TRBJ2-5,NA
CAWSESVGGDYGYTF,TGTGCCTGGAGTGAATCGGTAGGGGGCGACTATGGCTACACCTTC,TRBV30,TRBD1,TRBJ1-2,NA
CASSSDSSSNEQFF,TGTGCCAGCAGCTCAGACAGCTCCTCCAATGAGCAGTTCTTC,TRBV7-6,NA,TRBJ2-1,NA
CASSYSGGLGTDTQYF,TGTGCCAGCAGTTACTCGGGGGGGCTAGGGACAGATACGCAGTATTTT,TRBV6-5,NA,TRBJ2-3,NA
CASSRTGGGGGYTF,TGTGCCAGCAGTAGGACAGGGGGCGGAGGTGGCTACACCTTC,TRBV6-5,TRBD1,TRBJ1-2,NA
CAWTRQGNEKLFF,TGTGCCTGGACCCGACAGGGGAATGAAAAACTGTTTTTT,TRBV30,TRBD1,TRBJ1-4,NA
CASSQEGRLYNEQFF,TGTGCCAGCAGCCAAGAGGGCCGACTGTACAATGAGCAGTTCTTC,TRBV7-2,NA,TRBJ2-1,few
CASSFGTAQYF,TGTGCCAGCAGCTTCGGGACAGCCCAGTACTTC,TRBV7-2,TRBD1,TRBJ2-5,NA
CASSIQGTNEKLFF,TGTGCCAGTAGTATCCAGGGGACTAATGAAAAACTGTTTTTT,TRBV19,NA,TRBJ1-4,few
CASTSGTGIYEQYF,TGCGCCAGCACCTCCGGGACAGGTATTTACGAGCAGTACTTC,TRBV5-1,TRBD1,TRBJ2-7,few
CSVLGQISTDTQYF,TGCAGCGTTCTGGGACAGATTAGCACAGATACGCAGTATTTT,TRBV29-1,TRBD1,TRBJ2-3,NA
CSGLRDYEWGELFF,TGCAGCGGTCTCCGGGACTACGAGTGGGGGGAGCTGTTTTTT,TRBV29-1,TRBD2,TRBJ2-2,NA
CASKSVFSNQPQHF,TGTGCCAGCAAGAGCGTATTTAGCAATCAGCCCCAGCATTTT,TRBV6-6,NA,TRBJ1-5,NA
CASSPGTGFGNTIYF,TGTGCCAGCAGTCCTGGGACAGGGTTTGGAAACACCATATATTTT,TRBV6-1,TRBD1,TRBJ1-3,few
CASRLTSTGELFF,TGTGCCAGTAGATTGACTAGCACCGGGGAGCTGTTTTTT,TRBV19,NA,TRBJ2-2,NA
CASSLGQGNEQFF,TGTGCCAGTAGCTTGGGACAGGGCAATGAGCAGTTCTTC,TRBV19,TRBD1,TRBJ2-1,NA
CASRLLDRENKAFF,TGTGCCAGCAGACTACTCGACAGGGAAAATAAAGCTTTCTTT,TRBV27,TRBD1,TRBJ1-1,NA
CASKASTSTDTQYF,TGCGCCAGCAAGGCTAGTACTAGCACAGATACGCAGTATTTT,TRBV5-1,NA,TRBJ2-3,NA
CASSPVNYGYTF,TGTGCCAGCAGCCCCGTGAACTATGGCTACACCTTC,TRBV28,NA,TRBJ1-2,NA
CASSYPARVSYGYTF,TGTGCCAGCAGTTATCCTGCCAGGGTCAGCTATGGCTACACCTTC,TRBV6-6,NA,TRBJ1-2,NA
CASETSGGYNEQFF,TGTGCCAGCGAGACTAGCGGAGGCTACAATGAGCAGTTCTTC,TRBV6-4,TRBD2,TRBJ2-1,NA
CASSEGQDPYEQYF,TGTGCCAGCAGCGAGGGACAGGACCCCTACGAGCAGTACTTC,TRBV28,TRBD1,TRBJ2-7,NA
CASSSPMGLPLGELFF,TGTGCCAGCAGTTCGCCTATGGGACTGCCTCTCGGGGAGCTGTTTTTT,TRBV6-5,NA,TRBJ2-2,NA
CASMFAGPRVEQYF,TGTGCCAGCATGTTCGCGGGACCCCGGGTTGAGCAGTACTTC,TRBV7-8,NA,TRBJ2-7,NA
CASSRLDNEQFF,TGTGCCAGCAGCCGACTAGACAATGAGCAGTTCTTC,TRBV5-6,NA,TRBJ2-1,NA
CASSGGGGRGLWEQFF,TGTGCCAGCAGTGGAGGTGGCGGGAGGGGTCTTTGGGAGCAGTTCTTC,TRBV2,TRBD2,TRBJ2-1,NA
CASSLDRVGYTF,TGTGCCAGCAGCTTAGACAGGGTAGGCTACACCTTC,TRBV7-2,NA,TRBJ1-2,NA
CASSAGTNRENEQFF,TGCGCCAGCAGTGCTGGGACAAACAGGGAAAATGAGCAGTTCTTC,TRBV10-1,NA,TRBJ2-1,NA
CASSLVGGADGYTF,TGCGCCAGCAGCTTGGTAGGAGGGGCTGATGGCTACACCTTC,TRBV5-1,NA,TRBJ1-2,NA
CATGQGTEAFF,TGTGCCACCGGACAGGGGACTGAAGCTTTCTTT,TRBV2,TRBD1,TRBJ1-1,NA
CASSYEGEDTEAFF,TGTGCCAGCAGTTACGAGGGTGAGGACACTGAAGCTTTCTTT,TRBV6-5,NA,TRBJ1-1,NA
CAISGDRNYGYTF,TGTGCCATCAGTGGGGACAGAAACTATGGCTACACCTTC,TRBV10-3,TRBD1,TRBJ1-2,NA
CASSSGTGDTEAFF,TGTGCCAGCAGCTCCGGGACAGGGGACACTGAAGCTTTCTTT,TRBV5-6,TRBD1,TRBJ1-1,NA
CASSYSGQGDTEAFF,TGTGCCAGCAGTTACTCTGGACAGGGGGACACTGAAGCTTTCTTT,TRBV6-5,TRBD1,TRBJ1-1,NA
CAWMDRKNYGYTF,TGTGCCTGGATGGACAGAAAAAACTATGGCTACACCTTC,TRBV30,NA,TRBJ1-2,once